A single T cell receptor beta chain is shown here with its context. Its antigen specificity is not known. The record has no base qualities; no much larger clone is one base away. This sample was taken from a study of OX40 agonist ivuxolimab in advanced cancers. Regarding the study in general: Ivuxolimab was an agonistic, fully human IgG2 monoclonal antibody directed against OX40 (CD134), a costimulatory receptor. Of the roughly 52 dose-escalation patients, hepatocellular carcinoma was present in approximately 20, melanoma in around 15, renal cell carcinoma in 9 and head and neck cancer in 9. The paper describes the monotherapy dose-escalation part (N ≈ 50 patients) of the phase I trial of ivuxolimab. Intravenous ivuxolimab was administered to patients every 2 weeks at six dose levels: 0.01, 0.1, 0.3, 1.5, 3 and 10 mg/kg. Patients were allowed to have had prior anti-PD-1, anti-PD-L1 or anti-CTLA-4 therapy, and 40% to 45% of the dose-escalation patients had previously received checkpoint inhibitors. In the dose-escalation cohort, 65% to 85% of patients were male, and the mean age was 60 years with a range of 23 to 79. The point of sequencing TCRbeta in the periphery was to test whether ivuxolimab changed TCR sequence diversity and drove clonal T-cell expansion. Partial responses occurred in three dose-escalation patients, of whom one had hepatocellular carcinoma and two had cutaneous melanoma.

Genomic DNA was isolated from the sorted cells so that the TCRbeta CDR3 region could be sequenced. The immunoSEQ Assay was used for sequencing of TCRbeta CDR3 regions. The source is immuneACCESS, and TCRdb retained only in-frame sequences with V and J called. Part of the clones is not carried over; for the studies checked, unresolved V genes explain less than half of this, and the remainder is unexplained. The sample table contains over 60,000 clones; only one count was recorded for roughly 85% of them. The ten largest clones capture approximately 4% of the sample. There are 15 amino acids in the CDR3, from cysteine to phenylalanine inclusive. CDR3 DNA only is kept here, 45 bases in frame from base 1. V and J lose 4 bases and 3 bases, and a span of 16 bases separates them. Sequences SGDLS (CDR1) and YYNGEE (CDR2) are obtained from the germline V gene. General study outcomes and caveats: At doses of 0.1 to 3.0 mg/kg, clonal expansion of both CD4+ and CD8+ T cells in blood was seen between baseline and week 6. After ivuxolimab, expanded clones were on average more numerous among CD8+ T cells than among CD4+ T cells. In partial responders in the 0.1-3.0 mg/kg groups, normalized peripheral clonal expansion was found to be among the lowest, especially among CD8+ T cells. Low levels of normalized T-cell clonal expansion were also shown by some nonresponding patients. Which antigens the clonally expanded peripheral T cells were specific for was not determined.

Patients with autoimmune disease history or receiving systemic immunosuppression were excluded from the trial. In every dose cohort, peripheral blood was drawn for TCR sequencing at baseline, cycle 4 day 1, and cycle 7 day 1. The samples were drawn from a first-in-human, open-label, multicenter phase I dose-escalation trial of ivuxolimab. Adults with locally advanced or metastatic melanoma, renal cell carcinoma, hepatocellular carcinoma or head and neck squamous cell carcinoma were enrolled in the trial. Before TCR sequencing, CD4+ and CD8+ T cells were separately sorted from peripheral blood. Here the chain combines TRBV9 and TRBJ1-1; TRBD1 is a possible D gene, resting on 6 matching bases. The clonotype originates from an adult with an advanced solid tumor such as melanoma, head and neck, liver or kidney cancer. Sequenced here: CD4+ or CD8+ T cells sorted from blood, sampled in a trial of the OX40 agonist ivuxolimab. The nucleotide sequence reads as follows: TGTGCCAGCAGCCCCCGACAGGTTACAGACACTGAAGCTTTCTTT. Translated, it gives CASSPRQVTDTEAFF.